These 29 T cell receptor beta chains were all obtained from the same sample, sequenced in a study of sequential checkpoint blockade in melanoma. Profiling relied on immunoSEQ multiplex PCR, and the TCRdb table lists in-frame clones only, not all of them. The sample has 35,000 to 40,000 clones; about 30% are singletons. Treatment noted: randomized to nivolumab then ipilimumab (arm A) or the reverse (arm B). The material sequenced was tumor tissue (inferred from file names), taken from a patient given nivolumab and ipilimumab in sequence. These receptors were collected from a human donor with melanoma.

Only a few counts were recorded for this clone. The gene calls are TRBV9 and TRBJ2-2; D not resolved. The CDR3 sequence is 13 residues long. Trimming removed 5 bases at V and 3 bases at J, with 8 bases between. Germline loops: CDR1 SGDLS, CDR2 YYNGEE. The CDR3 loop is CASSGRYTGELFF. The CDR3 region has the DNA TGTGCCAGCAGTGGACGGTACACCGGGGAGCTGTTTTTT. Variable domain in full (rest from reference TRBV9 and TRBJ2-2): DSGVTQTPKHLITATGQRVTLRCSPRSGDLSVYWYQQSLDQGLQFLIQYYNGEERAKGNILERFSAQQFPDLHSELNLSSLELGDSALYFCASSGRYTGELFFGEGSRLTVL.

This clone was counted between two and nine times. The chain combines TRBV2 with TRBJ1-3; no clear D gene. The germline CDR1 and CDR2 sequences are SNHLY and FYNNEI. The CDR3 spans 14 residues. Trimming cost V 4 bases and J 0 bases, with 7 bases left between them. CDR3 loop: CASSAGSSGNTIYF. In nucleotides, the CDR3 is TGTGCCAGCAGTGCGGGGAGCTCTGGAAACACCATATATTTT. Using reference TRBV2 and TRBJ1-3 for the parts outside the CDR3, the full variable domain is EPEVTQTPSHQVTQMGQEVILRCVPISNHLYFYWYRQILGQKVEFLVSFYNNEISEKSEIFDDQFSVERPDGSNFTLKIRSTKLEDSAMYFCASSAGSSGNTIYFGEGSWLTVV.

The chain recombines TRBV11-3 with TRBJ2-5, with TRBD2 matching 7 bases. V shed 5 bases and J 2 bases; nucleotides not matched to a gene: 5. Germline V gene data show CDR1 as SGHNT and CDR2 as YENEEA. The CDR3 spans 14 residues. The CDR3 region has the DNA TGTGCCAGCAGCCGCGGGGAGGGTCAAGAGACCCAGTACTTC. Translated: CASSRGEGQETQYF. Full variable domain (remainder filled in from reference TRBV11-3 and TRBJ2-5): EAGVVQSPRYKIIEKKQPVAFWCNPISGHNTLYWYLQNLGQGPELLIRYENEEAVDDSQLPKDRFSAERLKGVDSTLKIQPAELGDSAVYLCASSRGEGQETQYFGPGTRLLVL.

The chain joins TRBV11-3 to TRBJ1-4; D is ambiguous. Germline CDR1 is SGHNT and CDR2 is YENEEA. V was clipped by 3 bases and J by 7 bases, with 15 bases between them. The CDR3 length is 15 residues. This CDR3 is CASSLAGQRGEKLFF. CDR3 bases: TGTGCCAGCAGCTTGGCCGGGCAGCGTGGTGAAAAACTGTTTTTT.

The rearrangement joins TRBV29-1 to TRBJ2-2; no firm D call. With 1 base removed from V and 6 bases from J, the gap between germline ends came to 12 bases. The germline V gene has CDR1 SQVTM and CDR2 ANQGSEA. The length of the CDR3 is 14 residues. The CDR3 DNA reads TGCAGCGTTGAAGCTTGGTCGGACCCCGGGGAGCTGTTTTTT. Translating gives CSVEAWSDPGELFF.

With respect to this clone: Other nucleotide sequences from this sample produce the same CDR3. The CDR3 sequence is CASSPSGSDTQYF. Here the CDR3 DNA reads TGTGCCAGCTCACCGAGTGGGTCGGATACGCAGTATTTT. V is TRBV18 and J is TRBJ2-3; D gene ambiguous. Germline V CDR1 and CDR2: KGHSH, LQKENI. The CDR3 is 13 amino acids. Trimming removed 3 bases from V and 6 bases from J, with 10 bases in between. The variable domain in full, with the rest retrieved from reference TRBV18 and TRBJ2-3, is NAGVMQNPRHLVRRRGQEARLRCSPMKGHSHVYWYRQLPEEGLKFMVYLQKENIIDESGMPKERFSAEFPKEGPSILRIQQVVRGDSAAYFCASSPSGSDTQYFGPGTRLTVL.

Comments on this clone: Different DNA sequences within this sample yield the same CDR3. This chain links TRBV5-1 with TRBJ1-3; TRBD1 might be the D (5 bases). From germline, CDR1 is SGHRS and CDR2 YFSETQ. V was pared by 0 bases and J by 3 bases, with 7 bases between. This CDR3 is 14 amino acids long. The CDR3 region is CASSLGQSGNTIYF. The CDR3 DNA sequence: TGCGCCAGCAGCTTGGGACAGAGTGGAAACACCATATATTTT.

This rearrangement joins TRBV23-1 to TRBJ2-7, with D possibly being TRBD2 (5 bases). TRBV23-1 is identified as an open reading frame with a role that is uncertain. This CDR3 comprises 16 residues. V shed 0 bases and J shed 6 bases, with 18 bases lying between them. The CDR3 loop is CASSQSRGRREGEQYF. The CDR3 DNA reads TGCGCCAGCAGTCAATCACGGGGAAGACGCGAGGGCGAGCAGTACTTC.

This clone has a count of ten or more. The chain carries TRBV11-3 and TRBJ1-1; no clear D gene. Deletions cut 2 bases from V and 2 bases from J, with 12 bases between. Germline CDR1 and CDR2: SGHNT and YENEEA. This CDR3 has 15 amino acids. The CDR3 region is CASSLSADYNTEAFF. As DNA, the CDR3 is TGTGCCAGCAGCTTATCGGCGGATTATAACACTGAAGCTTTCTTT.

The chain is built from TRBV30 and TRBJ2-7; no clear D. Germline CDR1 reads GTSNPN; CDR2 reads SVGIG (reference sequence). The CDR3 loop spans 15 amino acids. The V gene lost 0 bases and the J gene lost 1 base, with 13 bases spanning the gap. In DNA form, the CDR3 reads TGTGCCTGGAGTGTATTGTGGGGTGAGTCCTACGAGCAGTACTTC. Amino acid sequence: CAWSVLWGESYEQYF. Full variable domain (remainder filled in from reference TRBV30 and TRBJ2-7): SQTIHQWPATLVQPVGSPLSLECTVEGTSNPNLYWYRQAAGRGLQLLFYSVGIGQISSEVPQNLSASRPQDRQFILSSKKLLLSDSGFYLCAWSVLWGESYEQYFGPGTRLTVT.

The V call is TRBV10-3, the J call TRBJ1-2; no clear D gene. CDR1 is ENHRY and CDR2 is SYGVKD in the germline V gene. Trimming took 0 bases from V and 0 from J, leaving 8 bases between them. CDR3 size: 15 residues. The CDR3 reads CAISESGGTNYGYTF. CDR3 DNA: TGTGCCATCAGTGAGTCAGGAGGAACTAACTATGGCTACACCTTC.

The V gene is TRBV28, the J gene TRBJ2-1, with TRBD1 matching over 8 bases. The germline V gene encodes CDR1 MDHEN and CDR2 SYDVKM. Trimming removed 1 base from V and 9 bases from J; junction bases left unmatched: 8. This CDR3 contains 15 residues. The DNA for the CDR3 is TGTGCCAGCAGTTTATTCGGGCAGGGGGCCAGTGAGCAGTTCTTC. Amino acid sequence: CASSLFGQGASEQFF.

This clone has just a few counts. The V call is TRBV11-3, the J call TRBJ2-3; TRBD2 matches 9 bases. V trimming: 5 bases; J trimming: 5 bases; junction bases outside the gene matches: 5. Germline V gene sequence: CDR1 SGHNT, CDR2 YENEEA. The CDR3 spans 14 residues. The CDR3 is CASSSLAGIDTQYF. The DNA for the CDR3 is TGTGCCAGCAGCAGTCTAGCGGGGATAGATACGCAGTATTTT.

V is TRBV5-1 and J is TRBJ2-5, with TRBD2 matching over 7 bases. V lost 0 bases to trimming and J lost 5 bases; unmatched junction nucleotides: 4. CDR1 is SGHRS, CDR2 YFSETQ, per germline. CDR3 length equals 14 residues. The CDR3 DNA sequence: TGCGCCAGCAGCTTGGCTACTAGCGTGGAGACCCAGTACTTC. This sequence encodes CASSLATSVETQYF.

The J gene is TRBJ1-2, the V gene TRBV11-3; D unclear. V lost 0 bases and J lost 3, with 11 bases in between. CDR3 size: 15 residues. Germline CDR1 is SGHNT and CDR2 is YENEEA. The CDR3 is CASSLDARWDYGYTF. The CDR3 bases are TGTGCCAGCAGCTTAGATGCACGGTGGGACTATGGCTACACCTTC.

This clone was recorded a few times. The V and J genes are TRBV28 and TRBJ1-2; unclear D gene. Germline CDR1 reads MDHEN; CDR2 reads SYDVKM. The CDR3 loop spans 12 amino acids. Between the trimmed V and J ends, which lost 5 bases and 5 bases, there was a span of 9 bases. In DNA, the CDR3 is TGTGCCAGCAGTCCCTCCGCTTATGGCTACACCTTC. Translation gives CASSPSAYGYTF.

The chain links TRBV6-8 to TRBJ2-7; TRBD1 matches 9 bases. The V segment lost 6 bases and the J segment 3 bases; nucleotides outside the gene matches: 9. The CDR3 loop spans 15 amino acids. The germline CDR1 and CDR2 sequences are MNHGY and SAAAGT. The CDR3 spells CASRYPGQGNYEQYF. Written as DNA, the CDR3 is TGTGCCAGCAGATACCCGGGACAGGGAAACTACGAGCAGTACTTC.

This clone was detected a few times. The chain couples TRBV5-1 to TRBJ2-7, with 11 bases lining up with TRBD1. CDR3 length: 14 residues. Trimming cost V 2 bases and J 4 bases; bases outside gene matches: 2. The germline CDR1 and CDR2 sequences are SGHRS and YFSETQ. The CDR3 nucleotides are TGCGCCAGCAGCTTTGGGACAGGGGGATACGAGCAGTACTTC. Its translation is CASSFGTGGYEQYF.

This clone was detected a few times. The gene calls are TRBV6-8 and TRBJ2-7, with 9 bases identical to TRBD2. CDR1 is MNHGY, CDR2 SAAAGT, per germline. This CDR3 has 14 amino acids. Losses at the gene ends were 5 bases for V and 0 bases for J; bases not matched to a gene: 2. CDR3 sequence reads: CASSAGLASYEQYF. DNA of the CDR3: TGTGCCAGCAGTGCGGGACTAGCCTCCTACGAGCAGTACTTC.

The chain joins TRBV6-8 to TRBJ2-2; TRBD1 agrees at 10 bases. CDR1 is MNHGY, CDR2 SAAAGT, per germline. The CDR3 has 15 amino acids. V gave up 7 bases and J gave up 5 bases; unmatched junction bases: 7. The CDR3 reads CASISDRGGTGELFF. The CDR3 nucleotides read TGTGCCAGCATATCGGACAGGGGGGGGACCGGGGAGCTGTTTTTT.

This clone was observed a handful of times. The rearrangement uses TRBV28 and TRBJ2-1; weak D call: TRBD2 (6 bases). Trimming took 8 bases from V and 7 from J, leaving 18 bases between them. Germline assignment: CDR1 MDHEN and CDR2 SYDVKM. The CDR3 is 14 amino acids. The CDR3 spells CASRRDFTPNEQFF. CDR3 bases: TGTGCCAGCCGACGGGACTTTACCCCAAATGAGCAGTTCTTC. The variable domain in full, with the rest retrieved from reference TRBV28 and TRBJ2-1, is DVKVTQSSRYLVKRTGEKVFLECVQDMDHENMFWYRQDPGLGLRLIYFSYDVKMKEKGDIPEGYSVSREKKERFSLILESASTNQTSMYLCASRRDFTPNEQFFGPGTRLTVL.

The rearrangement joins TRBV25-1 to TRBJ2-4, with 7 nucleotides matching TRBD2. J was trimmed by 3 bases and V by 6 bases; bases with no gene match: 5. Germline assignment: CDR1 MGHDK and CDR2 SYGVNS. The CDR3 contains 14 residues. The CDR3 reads CASSASGGKNIQYF. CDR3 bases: TGTGCCAGCAGCGCCTCGGGAGGCAAAAACATTCAGTACTTC.

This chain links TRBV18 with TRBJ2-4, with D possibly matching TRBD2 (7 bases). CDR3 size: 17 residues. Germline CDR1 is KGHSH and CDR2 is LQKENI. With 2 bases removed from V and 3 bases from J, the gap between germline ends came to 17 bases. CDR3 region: CASSPFEGGLNKNIQYF. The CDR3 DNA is TGTGCCAGCTCACCATTCGAGGGGGGGCTTAACAAAAACATTCAGTACTTC.

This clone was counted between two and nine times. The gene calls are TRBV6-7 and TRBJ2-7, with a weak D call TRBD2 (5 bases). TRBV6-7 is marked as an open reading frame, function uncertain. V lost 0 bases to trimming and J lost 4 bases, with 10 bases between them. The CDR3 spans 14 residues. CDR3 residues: CASSYSTGVYEQYF. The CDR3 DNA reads TGTGCCAGCAGTTACTCGACCGGGGTGTACGAGCAGTACTTC.

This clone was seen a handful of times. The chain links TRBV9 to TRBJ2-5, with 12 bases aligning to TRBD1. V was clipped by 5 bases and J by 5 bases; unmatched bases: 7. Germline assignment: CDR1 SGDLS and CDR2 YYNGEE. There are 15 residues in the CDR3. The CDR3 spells CASSDRDRGRETQYF. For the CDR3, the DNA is TGTGCCAGCAGTGACAGGGACAGGGGGCGGGAGACCCAGTACTTC.

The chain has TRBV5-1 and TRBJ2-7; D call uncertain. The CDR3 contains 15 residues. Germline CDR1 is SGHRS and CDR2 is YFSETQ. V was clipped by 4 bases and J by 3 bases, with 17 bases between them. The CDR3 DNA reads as TGCGCCAGCAGCCCCGGAAGGCAAATAAACTACGAGCAGTACTTC. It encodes CASSPGRQINYEQYF.

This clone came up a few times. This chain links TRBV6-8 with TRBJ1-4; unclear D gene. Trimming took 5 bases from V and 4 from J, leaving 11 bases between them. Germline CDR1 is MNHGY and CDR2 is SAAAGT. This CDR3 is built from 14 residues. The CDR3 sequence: CASSDLGLNEKLFF. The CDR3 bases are TGTGCCAGCAGTGATCTCGGACTTAATGAAAAACTGTTTTTT.

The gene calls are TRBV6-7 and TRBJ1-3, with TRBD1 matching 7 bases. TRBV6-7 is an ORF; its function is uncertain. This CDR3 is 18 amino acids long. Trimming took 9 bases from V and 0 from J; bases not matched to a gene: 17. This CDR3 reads CASPSDGTAIISGNTIYF. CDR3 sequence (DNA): TGTGCCAGTCCATCAGACGGGACAGCGATTATCTCTGGAAACACCATATATTTT.

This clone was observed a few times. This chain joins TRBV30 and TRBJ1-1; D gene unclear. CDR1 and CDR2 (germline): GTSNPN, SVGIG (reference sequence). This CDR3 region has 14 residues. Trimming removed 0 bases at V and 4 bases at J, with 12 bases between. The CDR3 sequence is CAWSVHGLGTEAFF. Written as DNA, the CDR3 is TGTGCCTGGAGTGTACACGGGCTCGGCACTGAAGCTTTCTTT.